Listed below are T cell receptor beta chains from one sample, sequenced in a study of cytomegalovirus exposure and HLA in healthy donors. The assay was immunoSEQ multiplex PCR, and TCRdb's table has in-frame clones only and misses some. Counted here are 75,000 to 100,000 clones, approximately 96% occurring once; the ten biggest clones make up 0.6% to 0.85%. The specimen sequenced was PBMCs. The receptors here all came from a man aged 18 to 30 in good health and CMV-seronegative. Both conserved end residues are part of each CDR3. The D gene is left open where the match is weak. Clone size is stated in some rows and not others, as once, few, many or a class when expanded.

cdr3_nt | cdr3_aa | v_call | cdr3_length | d_call | j_call | clone_size
TGTGCCAGCAGCGGGGGGGCAACTAGGTTGGCTACGCAGTATTTT | CASSGGATRLATQYF | TRBV5-6 | 15 | NA | TRBJ2-3 | NA
TGTGCCAGCAGTCCCATCTCCCTGGGGGCGAACACTGAAGCTTTCTTT | CASSPISLGANTEAFF | TRBV27 | 16 | NA | TRBJ1-1 | once
TGTGCCAGCAGCTTTCGACAGGGGAGCACAGATACGCAGTATTTT | CASSFRQGSTDTQYF | TRBV9 | 15 | TRBD1 | TRBJ2-3 | NA
TGTGCCATCAGTGAGTCGGAGCCCTATGGCTACACCTTC | CAISESEPYGYTF | TRBV10-3 | 13 | NA | TRBJ1-2 | NA
TGTGCCAGCAGCTTGACTAGCGCCACAGATACGCAGTATTTT | CASSLTSATDTQYF | TRBV5-4 | 14 | TRBD2 | TRBJ2-3 | NA
TGCGCCAGCAGTGAGTCGAGTACCAAAAACATTCAGTACTTC | CASSESSTKNIQYF | TRBV10-1 | 14 | NA | TRBJ2-4 | NA
TGTGCCAGCAGTTCCTCGACAGGGAGCTACACCTTC | CASSSSTGSYTF | TRBV28 | 12 | TRBD1 | TRBJ1-2 | NA
TGTGCCAGTAGTAAACGACAGGGTACCCCTGAAGCTTTCTTT | CASSKRQGTPEAFF | TRBV19 | 14 | TRBD1 | TRBJ1-1 | NA
TGTGCCAGTAGTGTACCCGGGGGGGCTAGCAATCAGCCCCAGCATTTT | CASSVPGGASNQPQHF | TRBV19 | 16 | NA | TRBJ1-5 | NA
TGTGCCAGCAGTTCAGGACTAGCGGGAGCATTCTACGAGCAGTACTTC | CASSSGLAGAFYEQYF | TRBV28 | 16 | TRBD2 | TRBJ2-7 | NA
TGTGCCAGCGGCAGGGGGCAGGAGACCCAGTACTTC | CASGRGQETQYF | TRBV27 | 12 | TRBD1 | TRBJ2-5 | NA
TGTGCCATCAGTAGCGGGAGTCGGGCCAAAAATATCGGGCGGAACAATGAGCAGTTCTTC | CAISSGSRAKNIGRNNEQFF | TRBV10-3 | 20 | TRBD2 | TRBJ2-1 | once
TGTGCCAGCAGTGAGGGGGGGAGAGGAGTGGGGACCCAGTACTTC | CASSEGGRGVGTQYF | TRBV27 | 15 | NA | TRBJ2-5 | NA
TGCGCCAGCAGCCAAGCCGGACTAGCGGGAGGAGGGAAGGAGACCCAGTACTTC | CASSQAGLAGGGKETQYF | TRBV4-1 | 18 | TRBD2 | TRBJ2-5 | NA
TGTGCCACGGCCGGGACAGGGCTTTGGAACACCGGGGAGCTGTTTTTT | CATAGTGLWNTGELFF | TRBV28 | 16 | TRBD1 | TRBJ2-2 | NA
TGCAGCGTCCTCTCCTTGTCGGGAGATACGCAGTATTTT | CSVLSLSGDTQYF | TRBV29-1 | 13 | NA | TRBJ2-3 | NA
TGTGCCAGCAGCCCTAACCAGGATAACTATGGCTACACCTTC | CASSPNQDNYGYTF | TRBV7-9 | 14 | NA | TRBJ1-2 | NA
TGTGCCAGCTCCCCGACTAGCGGCTTACTCCCGAGCTCCTACAATGAGCAGTTCTTC | CASSPTSGLLPSSYNEQFF | TRBV18 | 19 | TRBD2 | TRBJ2-1 | NA
TGCGCCAGCAGCTTCCAGGGTGATCGGTACGAGCAGTACTTC | CASSFQGDRYEQYF | TRBV5-1 | 14 | NA | TRBJ2-7 | NA
TGTGCCAGCAACCAAGGACAGGGATATACCTACGAGCAGTACTTC | CASNQGQGYTYEQYF | TRBV28 | 15 | TRBD1 | TRBJ2-7 | NA
TGCGCCAGCAGCTTGGTTGCTAGCGCAAACAATGAGCAGTTCTTC | CASSLVASANNEQFF | TRBV5-1 | 15 | NA | TRBJ2-1 | few
TGTGCCACCAAGACAGGGGACACTGAAGCTTTCTTT | CATKTGDTEAFF | TRBV10-3 | 12 | TRBD1 | TRBJ1-1 | NA
TGCGCCAGCAGCTACGGACTAGACCTATCGGATGAGCAGTACTTC | CASSYGLDLSDEQYF | TRBV5-1 | 15 | TRBD2 | TRBJ2-7 | NA
TGTGCCAGCAGCCGGGGGGGGCACGACACTGAAGCTTTCTTT | CASSRGGHDTEAFF | TRBV7-6 | 14 | NA | TRBJ1-1 | NA
TGTGCCAGCAGCTTAGGCGGGCAGCTAAACACTGAAGCTTTCTTT | CASSLGGQLNTEAFF | TRBV11-2 | 15 | NA | TRBJ1-1 | NA
TGTGCCAGCAGCTTAGGCGGGAGGGGCTTCGGCTACGAGCAGTACTTC | CASSLGGRGFGYEQYF | TRBV11-2 | 16 | TRBD2 | TRBJ2-7 | NA
TGTGCCTGGACCGGGACAGCGTACACTGAAGCTTTCTTT | CAWTGTAYTEAFF | TRBV30 | 13 | TRBD1 | TRBJ1-1 | NA
TGTGCCAGCAGCGAAGCGGGACAGGGTACTTCTGGGGCCAACGTCCTGACTTTC | CASSEAGQGTSGANVLTF | TRBV9 | 18 | TRBD1 | TRBJ2-6 | NA
TGTGCCAGCAGCTTACAAAACCCGTTGTGGGGAGAGATAGATACGCAGTATTTT | CASSLQNPLWGEIDTQYF | TRBV7-8 | 18 | NA | TRBJ2-3 | NA
TGTGCCAGCAGGGCATACACCGGGGAGCTGTTTTTT | CASRAYTGELFF | TRBV27 | 12 | NA | TRBJ2-2 | NA
TGTGCCAGCAGTTCCATCGACTCCCGGCAGTACTTC | CASSSIDSRQYF | TRBV28 | 12 | NA | TRBJ2-7 | NA
TGTGCCAGCAGCTTAGATCTGGGGCTAGCGGGAGGCACAGATACGCAGTATTTT | CASSLDLGLAGGTDTQYF | TRBV11-2 | 18 | TRBD2 | TRBJ2-3 | NA
TGTGCCAGCAGCGAGGGAGACAGGTACACTGAAGCTTTCTTT | CASSEGDRYTEAFF | TRBV9 | 14 | NA | TRBJ1-1 | NA
TGTGCCAGCAGTAGACCGGGACAGGGGGGAAAAGCCCAAGAGACCCAGTACTTC | CASSRPGQGGKAQETQYF | TRBV27 | 18 | TRBD1 | TRBJ2-5 | NA
TGTGCCAGCGGCACCACTAATGAAAAACTGTTTTTT | CASGTTNEKLFF | TRBV7-9 | 12 | NA | TRBJ1-4 | NA
TGTGCCAGCAGTGTCGGGGGGCAGGGGAGCAATGAGCAGTTCTTC | CASSVGGQGSNEQFF | TRBV6-5 | 15 | NA | TRBJ2-1 | NA
TGTGCCAGCAGCTTGAATGCAGAAACTAATGAAAAACTGTTTTTT | CASSLNAETNEKLFF | TRBV5-5 | 15 | NA | TRBJ1-4 | NA
TGTGCCTGGAGTATCTTGGGTGGGGCCACTGAAGCTTTCTTT | CAWSILGGATEAFF | TRBV30 | 14 | NA | TRBJ1-1 | NA
TGTGCCAGCAGTCGGGACAGGGGAGGCAATCAGCCCCAGCATTTT | CASSRDRGGNQPQHF | TRBV6-1 | 15 | TRBD1 | TRBJ1-5 | NA
TGTGCCATCAGTGAGTCCCCCAGGGGGCTCGCCCAGCCCCAGCATTTT | CAISESPRGLAQPQHF | TRBV10-3 | 16 | TRBD1 | TRBJ1-5 | once
TGTGCCAGCAGCCTGGGACTAGCGGGAGGGACCACAGATACGCAGTATTTT | CASSLGLAGGTTDTQYF | TRBV7-2 | 17 | TRBD2 | TRBJ2-3 | NA